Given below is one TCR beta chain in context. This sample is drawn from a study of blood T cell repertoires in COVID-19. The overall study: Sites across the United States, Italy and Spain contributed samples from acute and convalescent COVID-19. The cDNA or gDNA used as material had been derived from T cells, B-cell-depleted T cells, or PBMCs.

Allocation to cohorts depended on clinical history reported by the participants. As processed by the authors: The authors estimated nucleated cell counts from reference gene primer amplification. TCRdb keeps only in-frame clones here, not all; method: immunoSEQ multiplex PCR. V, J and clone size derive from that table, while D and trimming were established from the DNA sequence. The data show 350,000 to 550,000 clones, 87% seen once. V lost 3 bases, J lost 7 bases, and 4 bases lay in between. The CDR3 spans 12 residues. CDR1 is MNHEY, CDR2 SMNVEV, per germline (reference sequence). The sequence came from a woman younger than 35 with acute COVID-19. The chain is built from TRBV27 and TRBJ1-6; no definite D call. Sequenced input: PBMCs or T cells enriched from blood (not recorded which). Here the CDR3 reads CASSLQNSPLHF. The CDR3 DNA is TGTGCCAGCAGTTTGCAGAATTCACCCCTCCACTTT.